The rows below give T cell receptor beta chains drawn from one sample of a study of blood T cell repertoires in COVID-19. The repertoire was sequenced with immunoSEQ multiplex PCR; TCRdb's copy has only in-frame clones and lacks some. The profile shows 90,000 or so clones, about 90% of them singletons. The sample taken for sequencing was peripheral blood. Receptors were obtained from a man aged 18 to 29 with COVID-19, enrolled during active disease. The CDR3 runs from the conserved cysteine through the conserved F or W. The D gene is left open where the match is weak.

j_gene | d_gene | v_gene | len | CDR3aa | CDR3nt
TRBJ1-3 | NA | TRBV5-4 | 14 | CASSTGLGGNTIYF | TGTGCCAGCAGCACCGGACTGGGAGGAAACACCATATATTTT
TRBJ2-7 | NA | TRBV6-5 | 15 | CASTAGLTQFGEQYF | TGTGCCAGCACCGCCGGACTCACCCAGTTTGGAGAGCAGTACTTC
TRBJ1-5 | TRBD1 | TRBV4-1 | 18 | CASSRRQGPGFTYQPQHF | TGCGCCAGCAGCCGCCGACAGGGGCCAGGGTTCACGTATCAGCCCCAGCATTTT
TRBJ2-7 | NA | TRBV20-1 | 11 | CSARSGGEQYF | TGCAGTGCTAGATCAGGTGGCGAGCAGTACTTC
TRBJ2-3 | TRBD1 | TRBV5-4 | 14 | CASSPQGMTDTQYF | TGTGCCAGCAGCCCACAGGGGATGACAGATACGCAGTATTTT
TRBJ2-7 | TRBD2 | TRBV7-8 | 15 | CASSLLLAGTYEQYF | TGTGCCAGCAGCTTATTACTAGCGGGAACCTACGAGCAGTACTTC
TRBJ2-3 | TRBD2 | TRBV28 | 10 | CAAGGATQYF | TGTGCCGCGGGGGGGGCTACGCAGTATTTT
TRBJ1-3 | NA | TRBV19 | 17 | CASSIQIGGSSGNTIYF | TGTGCCAGTAGTATCCAGATCGGGGGGAGCTCTGGAAACACCATATATTTT
TRBJ1-2 | TRBD1 | TRBV7-8 | 15 | CASSLGGTGNYGYTF | TGTGCCAGCAGCTTAGGGGGGACAGGAAACTATGGCTACACCTTC
TRBJ2-7 | TRBD1 | TRBV12-3/TRBV12-4 | 13 | CASSPDRNYEQYF | TGTGCCAGCAGCCCGGACAGGAACTACGAGCAGTACTTC
TRBJ1-1 | NA | TRBV20-1 | 11 | CSASVNTEAFF | TGCAGTGCTAGCGTAAACACTGAAGCTTTCTTT
TRBJ1-4 | NA | TRBV5-5 | 16 | CASSFIPSGVDEKLLF | TGTGCCAGCAGCTTTATCCCTTCGGGTGTGGATGAAAAACTGCTTTTT
TRBJ2-5 | NA | TRBV28 | 13 | CASRLPGQETQYF | TGTGCCAGCAGGCTGCCCGGGCAAGAGACCCAGTACTTC
TRBJ1-3 | NA | TRBV15 | 14 | CATSGTSSGNTIYF | TGTGCCACCAGCGGGACTTCCTCTGGAAACACCATATATTTT
TRBJ2-7 | TRBD1 | TRBV6-2/TRBV6-3 | 14 | CASSFRQGFDEQYF | TGTGCCAGCAGTTTCCGACAGGGGTTCGACGAGCAGTACTTC